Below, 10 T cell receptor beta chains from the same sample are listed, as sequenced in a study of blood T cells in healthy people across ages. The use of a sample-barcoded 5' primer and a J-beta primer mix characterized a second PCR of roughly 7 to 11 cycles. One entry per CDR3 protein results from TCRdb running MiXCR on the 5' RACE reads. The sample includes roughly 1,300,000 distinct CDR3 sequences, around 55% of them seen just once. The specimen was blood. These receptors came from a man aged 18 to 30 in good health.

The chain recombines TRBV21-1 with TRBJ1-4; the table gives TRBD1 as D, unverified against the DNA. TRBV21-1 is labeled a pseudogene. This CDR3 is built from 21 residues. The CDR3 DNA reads TGTGCCAGCAGCAAATTATTACGGCAAAATAGGACGGCCCCTCTCCGGGAAAAACTGTTTTTT. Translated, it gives CASSKLLRQNRTAPLREKLFF.

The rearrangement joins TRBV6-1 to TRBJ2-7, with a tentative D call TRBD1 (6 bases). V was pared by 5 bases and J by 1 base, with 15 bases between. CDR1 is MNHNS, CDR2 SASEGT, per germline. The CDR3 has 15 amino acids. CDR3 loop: CASSRLKDRSYEQYF. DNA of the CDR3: TGTGCCAGCAGTCGCCTAAAGGACAGATCCTACGAGCAGTACTTC.

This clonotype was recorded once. This CDR3 reads CASSLRGRRRGMNTEAFF. In DNA form, the CDR3 reads TGTGCCAGCAGCTTACGGGGGCGACGCAGGGGGATGAACACTGAAGCTTTCTTT. V usage is TRBV11-2 and J usage is TRBJ1-1, with 7 bases matching TRBD1. This CDR3 contains 18 residues. CDR1 and CDR2 from the germline V gene are SGHAT and FQNNGV. V lost 2 bases and J lost 0; bases outside the gene matches: 12.

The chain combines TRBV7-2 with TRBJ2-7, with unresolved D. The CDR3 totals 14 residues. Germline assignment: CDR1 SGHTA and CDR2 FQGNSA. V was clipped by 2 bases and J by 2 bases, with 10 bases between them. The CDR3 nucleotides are TGTGCCAGCAGCTTAAGGGTCCCCACCTACGAGCAGTACTTC. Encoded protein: CASSLRVPTYEQYF.

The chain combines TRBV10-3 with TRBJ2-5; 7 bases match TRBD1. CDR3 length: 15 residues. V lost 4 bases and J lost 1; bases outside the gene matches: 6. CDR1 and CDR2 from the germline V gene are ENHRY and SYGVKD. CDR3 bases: TGTGCCATCAGTGGTCGCAGGGACAGCCAAGAGACCCAGTACTTC. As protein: CAISGRRDSQETQYF.

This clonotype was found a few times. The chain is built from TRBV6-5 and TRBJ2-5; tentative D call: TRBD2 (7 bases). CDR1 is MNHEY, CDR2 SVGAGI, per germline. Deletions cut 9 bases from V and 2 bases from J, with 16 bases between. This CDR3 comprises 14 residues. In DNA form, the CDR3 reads TGTGCCAGTAAAGGGGGGGCCTTACAAGAGACCCAGTACTTC. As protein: CASKGGALQETQYF.

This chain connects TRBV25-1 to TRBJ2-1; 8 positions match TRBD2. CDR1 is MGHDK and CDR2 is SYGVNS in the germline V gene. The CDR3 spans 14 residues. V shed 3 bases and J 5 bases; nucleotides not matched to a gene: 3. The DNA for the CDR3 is TGTGCCAGCAGTGATAGCGGGGCGGACAATGAGCAGTTCTTC. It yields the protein CASSDSGADNEQFF.

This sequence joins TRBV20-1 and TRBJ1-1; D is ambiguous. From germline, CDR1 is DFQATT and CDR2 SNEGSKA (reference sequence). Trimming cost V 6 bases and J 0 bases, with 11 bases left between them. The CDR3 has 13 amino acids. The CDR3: CSARWELNTEAFF. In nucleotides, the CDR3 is TGCAGTGCCCGCTGGGAACTGAACACTGAAGCTTTCTTT.

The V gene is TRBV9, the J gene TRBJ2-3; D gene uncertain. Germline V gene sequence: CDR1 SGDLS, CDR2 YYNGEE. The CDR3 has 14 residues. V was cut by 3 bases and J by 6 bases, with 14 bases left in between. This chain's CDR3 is CASSGSTSGDTQYF. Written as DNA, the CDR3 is TGTGCCAGCAGCGGGTCCACGAGTGGGGATACGCAGTATTTT.

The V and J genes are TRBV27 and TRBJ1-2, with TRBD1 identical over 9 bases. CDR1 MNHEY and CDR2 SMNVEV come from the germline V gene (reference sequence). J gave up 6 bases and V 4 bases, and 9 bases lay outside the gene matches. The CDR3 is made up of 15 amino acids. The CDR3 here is CASSYQGQGSDGYTF. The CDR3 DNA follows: TGTGCCAGCAGTTACCAGGGACAGGGAAGCGATGGCTACACCTTC.